These T cell receptor beta chains were read from a single sample in a study of PD-L1 blockade in urothelial cancer. Assay used: immunoSEQ multiplex PCR; TCRdb lists only in-frame clones, some missing. Of tens of thousands of clones listed, around nine tenths were seen once; the top ten hold 24%. The specimen was PBMCs, collected around atezolizumab (anti-PD-L1) treatment. The receptors shown here come from a man aged 55 to 69 with urothelial cancer. The CDR3 runs from the conserved cysteine through the conserved F or W. A D gene is named only where the DNA matches it firmly. Some rows have no size entry. The others give once, few or many, or a class for an expanded clone.

v_call: TRBV7-3
d_call: -
j_call: TRBJ2-7
cdr3_length: 15
clone_size: once
cdr3_aa: CASSFRPGEIYEQYF
cdr3_nt: TGTGCCAGCAGCTTTCGCCCGGGAGAGATTTACGAGCAGTACTTC

v_call: TRBV30
d_call: -
j_call: TRBJ1-4
cdr3_length: 15
clone_size: -
cdr3_aa: CAWSVTTGFNEKLFF
cdr3_nt: TGTGCCTGGAGTGTAACAACAGGGTTTAATGAAAAACTGTTTTTT

v_call: TRBV19
d_call: TRBD2
j_call: TRBJ2-3
cdr3_length: 17
clone_size: -
cdr3_aa: CASSQTLAGALTDTQYF
cdr3_nt: TGTGCCAGTAGTCAGACCCTAGCGGGGGCCCTCACAGATACGCAGTATTTT

v_call: TRBV4-2
d_call: TRBD2
j_call: TRBJ2-7
cdr3_length: 15
clone_size: -
cdr3_aa: CASSQRRTSFYEQYF
cdr3_nt: TGTGCCAGCAGCCAACGCCGGACTAGCTTTTACGAGCAGTACTTC

v_call: TRBV5-4
d_call: TRBD1
j_call: TRBJ1-2
cdr3_length: 13
clone_size: once
cdr3_aa: CASSLRQGFFYTF
cdr3_nt: TGTGCCAGCAGCTTGCGACAGGGGTTCTTCTACACCTTC

v_call: TRBV30
d_call: TRBD1
j_call: TRBJ1-2
cdr3_length: 13
clone_size: -
cdr3_aa: CAFRQGGNYGYTF
cdr3_nt: TGTGCCTTTCGACAGGGTGGGAACTATGGCTACACCTTC

v_call: TRBV10-3
d_call: -
j_call: TRBJ1-1
cdr3_length: 14
clone_size: -
cdr3_aa: CAITTGFPNTEAFF
cdr3_nt: TGTGCCATCACTACAGGGTTCCCGAACACTGAAGCTTTCTTT

v_call: TRBV18
d_call: TRBD1
j_call: TRBJ1-4
cdr3_length: 14
clone_size: -
cdr3_aa: CASSQTGLGEKLFF
cdr3_nt: TGTGCCAGCTCACAGACAGGGTTGGGCGAAAAACTGTTTTTT

v_call: TRBV7-3
d_call: TRBD1
j_call: TRBJ2-7
cdr3_length: 12
clone_size: -
cdr3_aa: CASGTGEYEQYF
cdr3_nt: TGTGCCAGCGGGACAGGGGAGTACGAGCAGTACTTC

v_call: TRBV19
d_call: TRBD1
j_call: TRBJ1-4
cdr3_length: 16
clone_size: -
cdr3_aa: CASTDRGQRTNEKLFF
cdr3_nt: TGTGCCAGTACGGACAGGGGACAAAGAACTAATGAAAAACTGTTTTTT

v_call: TRBV15
d_call: TRBD1
j_call: TRBJ2-1
cdr3_length: 14
clone_size: -
cdr3_aa: CATSKGQGVGEQFF
cdr3_nt: TGTGCCACCAGCAAAGGACAGGGTGTAGGTGAGCAGTTCTTC

v_call: TRBV19
d_call: TRBD1
j_call: TRBJ1-5
cdr3_length: 14
clone_size: -
cdr3_aa: CASSRDSFNQPQHF
cdr3_nt: TGTGCCAGTAGTAGGGACAGTTTCAATCAGCCCCAGCATTTT

v_call: TRBV19
d_call: TRBD1
j_call: TRBJ1-1
cdr3_length: 13
clone_size: -
cdr3_aa: CASIRTGPTEAFF
cdr3_nt: TGTGCCAGTATCCGGACAGGGCCCACTGAAGCTTTCTTT

v_call: TRBV30
d_call: -
j_call: TRBJ2-7
cdr3_length: 14
clone_size: -
cdr3_aa: CAWSVRGITYEQYF
cdr3_nt: TGTGCCTGGAGTGTACGAGGGATCACCTACGAGCAGTACTTC

v_call: TRBV5-4
d_call: -
j_call: TRBJ1-2
cdr3_length: 13
clone_size: -
cdr3_aa: CASSPDSNYGYTF
cdr3_nt: TGTGCCAGCAGCCCGGACAGTAACTATGGCTACACCTTC

v_call: TRBV30
d_call: TRBD2
j_call: TRBJ2-5
cdr3_length: 14
clone_size: -
cdr3_aa: CAWSVRGGRETQYF
cdr3_nt: TGTGCCTGGAGTGTACGCGGGGGTCGAGAGACCCAGTACTTC

v_call: TRBV5-1
d_call: -
j_call: TRBJ2-5
cdr3_length: 15
clone_size: -
cdr3_aa: CASSQQIGVQETQYF
cdr3_nt: TGCGCCAGCAGCCAGCAAATTGGAGTGCAAGAGACCCAGTACTTC

v_call: TRBV19
d_call: TRBD1
j_call: TRBJ1-3
cdr3_length: 12
clone_size: -
cdr3_aa: CATGTGGYTIYF
cdr3_nt: TGTGCCACGGGGACAGGGGGCTACACCATATATTTT

v_call: TRBV2
d_call: -
j_call: TRBJ2-6
cdr3_length: 16
clone_size: -
cdr3_aa: CASSESGRAGANVLTF
cdr3_nt: TGTGCCAGCAGTGAGAGTGGCAGGGCTGGGGCCAACGTCCTGACTTTC

v_call: TRBV11-3
d_call: TRBD2
j_call: TRBJ2-7
cdr3_length: 13
clone_size: once
cdr3_aa: CASSLLRGGEQYF
cdr3_nt: TGTGCCAGCAGCTTACTGCGGGGGGGCGAGCAGTACTTC

v_call: TRBV10-3
d_call: -
j_call: TRBJ2-7
cdr3_length: 14
clone_size: -
cdr3_aa: CAITRDSSSYEQYF
cdr3_nt: TGTGCCATCACCCGGGACTCAAGCTCCTACGAGCAGTACTTC

v_call: TRBV11-3
d_call: -
j_call: TRBJ2-2
cdr3_length: 13
clone_size: once
cdr3_aa: CASSLTTGGELFF
cdr3_nt: TGTGCCAGCAGTTTAACCACCGGCGGGGAGCTGTTTTTT

v_call: TRBV5-1
d_call: -
j_call: TRBJ1-2
cdr3_length: 13
clone_size: -
cdr3_aa: CASSLEGRNGYTF
cdr3_nt: TGCGCCAGCAGCTTGGAAGGGAGGAATGGCTACACCTTC

v_call: TRBV30
d_call: -
j_call: TRBJ2-7
cdr3_length: 12
clone_size: -
cdr3_aa: CAWRETTHEQYF
cdr3_nt: TGTGCCTGGAGGGAGACGACCCACGAGCAGTACTTC

v_call: TRBV4-1
d_call: -
j_call: TRBJ2-5
cdr3_length: 14
clone_size: -
cdr3_aa: CASSKSSRVETQYF
cdr3_nt: TGCGCCAGCAGCAAATCGTCCAGGGTAGAGACCCAGTACTTC

v_call: TRBV18
d_call: -
j_call: TRBJ1-4
cdr3_length: 14
clone_size: -
cdr3_aa: CASSSGVAGEKLFF
cdr3_nt: TGTGCCAGCTCATCAGGGGTTGCGGGTGAAAAACTGTTTTTT

v_call: TRBV7-2
d_call: TRBD1
j_call: TRBJ1-1
cdr3_length: 15
clone_size: once
cdr3_aa: CASTPRGGAYTEAFF
cdr3_nt: TGTGCCAGCACCCCCAGAGGGGGCGCTTACACTGAAGCTTTCTTT

v_call: TRBV5-6
d_call: TRBD1
j_call: TRBJ1-1
cdr3_length: 15
clone_size: -
cdr3_aa: CASSLAGQGNTEAFF
cdr3_nt: TGTGCCAGCAGCTTGGCGGGACAGGGAAACACTGAAGCTTTCTTT

v_call: TRBV7-9
d_call: TRBD1
j_call: TRBJ2-7
cdr3_length: 15
clone_size: -
cdr3_aa: CASSLILDRGMEQYF
cdr3_nt: TGTGCCAGCAGCTTAATTTTGGACAGGGGTATGGAGCAGTACTTC

v_call: TRBV19
d_call: TRBD2
j_call: TRBJ2-4
cdr3_length: 16
clone_size: -
cdr3_aa: CASSIPGGPAKNIQYF
cdr3_nt: TGTGCCAGTAGTATACCGGGAGGGCCGGCCAAAAACATTCAGTACTTC

v_call: TRBV6-1
d_call: TRBD1
j_call: TRBJ1-1
cdr3_length: 17
clone_size: -
cdr3_aa: CASSEGASYLGQEEAFF
cdr3_nt: TGTGCCAGCAGTGAAGGCGCTTCCTATCTCGGACAGGAAGAAGCTTTCTTT

v_call: TRBV6-6
d_call: TRBD1
j_call: TRBJ2-7
cdr3_length: 14
clone_size: -
cdr3_aa: CASSSITGTAEQYF
cdr3_nt: TGTGCCAGCAGTTCCATCACGGGGACAGCCGAGCAGTACTTC

v_call: TRBV5-8
d_call: -
j_call: TRBJ2-1
cdr3_length: 14
clone_size: -
cdr3_aa: CASTLAGSYNEQFF
cdr3_nt: TGTGCCAGCACCTTGGCAGGGTCCTACAATGAGCAGTTCTTC

v_call: TRBV5-6
d_call: TRBD2
j_call: TRBJ2-1
cdr3_length: 15
clone_size: -
cdr3_aa: CASSLAGREVTEQFF
cdr3_nt: TGTGCCAGCAGCTTGGCCGGCCGGGAGGTCACTGAGCAGTTCTTC

v_call: TRBV28
d_call: -
j_call: TRBJ1-6
cdr3_length: 17
clone_size: -
cdr3_aa: CASSLPRGTGFNSPLHF
cdr3_nt: TGTGCCAGCAGTTTACCCAGGGGTACAGGCTTTAATTCACCCCTCCACTTT

v_call: TRBV5-4
d_call: TRBD1
j_call: TRBJ2-6
cdr3_length: 16
clone_size: -
cdr3_aa: CASSDTGGLGANVLTF
cdr3_nt: TGTGCCAGCAGCGACACAGGGGGGCTCGGGGCCAACGTCCTGACTTTC

v_call: TRBV6-5
d_call: -
j_call: TRBJ1-2
cdr3_length: 12
clone_size: once
cdr3_aa: CASSYSTTGYTF
cdr3_nt: TGTGCCAGCAGTTACTCGACAACTGGCTACACCTTC

v_call: TRBV7-6
d_call: -
j_call: TRBJ1-3
cdr3_length: 16
clone_size: -
cdr3_aa: CASSLGRTFSGNTIYF
cdr3_nt: TGTGCCAGCAGCTTAGGGCGGACATTCTCTGGAAACACCATATATTTT

v_call: TRBV5-1
d_call: TRBD1
j_call: TRBJ2-7
cdr3_length: 14
clone_size: -
cdr3_aa: CASSLSDRIDEQYF
cdr3_nt: TGCGCCAGCAGCTTATCGGACAGGATCGACGAGCAGTACTTC

v_call: TRBV18
d_call: -
j_call: TRBJ1-1
cdr3_length: 14
clone_size: -
cdr3_aa: CASSPAGSNTEAFF
cdr3_nt: TGTGCCAGCTCACCGGCAGGGTCAAACACTGAAGCTTTCTTT

v_call: TRBV5-1
d_call: TRBD2
j_call: TRBJ2-1
cdr3_length: 15
clone_size: -
cdr3_aa: CASSLKAGGPQEQFF
cdr3_nt: TGCGCCAGCAGCCTCAAAGCGGGAGGGCCTCAAGAGCAGTTCTTC

v_call: TRBV6-6
d_call: TRBD2
j_call: TRBJ2-7
cdr3_length: 16
clone_size: many
cdr3_aa: CASSDSMAGVSYEQYF
cdr3_nt: TGTGCCAGCAGCGATAGTATGGCGGGGGTCTCCTACGAGCAGTACTTC

v_call: TRBV30
d_call: -
j_call: TRBJ2-4
cdr3_length: 15
clone_size: -
cdr3_aa: CAWSQTQGLLNIQYF
cdr3_nt: TGTGCCTGGAGCCAAACTCAGGGGCTTCTAAACATTCAGTACTTC

v_call: TRBV18
d_call: TRBD2
j_call: TRBJ2-7
cdr3_length: 15
clone_size: few
cdr3_aa: CASSPPSSGAYEQYF
cdr3_nt: TGTGCCAGCTCACCCCCCTCTAGCGGGGCCTACGAGCAGTACTTC

v_call: TRBV5-1
d_call: -
j_call: TRBJ1-1
cdr3_length: 14
clone_size: -
cdr3_aa: CASSLETGNTEAFF
cdr3_nt: TGCGCCAGCAGCTTGGAGACAGGAAACACTGAAGCTTTCTTT

v_call: TRBV7-9
d_call: TRBD2
j_call: TRBJ2-7
cdr3_length: 12
clone_size: -
cdr3_aa: CASSPGGYEQYF
cdr3_nt: TGTGCCAGCAGCCCCGGGGGGTACGAGCAGTACTTC

v_call: TRBV5-4
d_call: -
j_call: TRBJ2-3
cdr3_length: 15
clone_size: -
cdr3_aa: CASSRPGSSPDTQYF
cdr3_nt: TGTGCCAGCAGCCGGCCAGGGTCATCCCCAGATACGCAGTATTTT